Only one count was recorded for the clone carrying this TCR beta chain. Its antigen is not identified. This specimen comes from a study of shared clonotypes between healthy human individuals. General observations from the study: Non-shared clonotypes displayed generation probabilities falling below those of clonotypes present in all four donors.

Looked up from germline, CDR1 is SNHLY and CDR2 is FYNNEI. The CDR3 runs to 15 residues. V gave up 7 bases and J gave up 2 bases; unmatched junction bases: 8. Data came from immunoSEQ multiplex PCR; TCRdb stores just in-frame clones and leaves some out. Among roughly 2.4 million clones, 90% to 96% were seen once, and the ten largest hold 0.13%. The receptor was derived from a young man in good health. V and J are TRBV2 and TRBJ2-3; 8 nucleotides align to TRBD1. The sequencing sample was made of naive CD4+ T cells sorted from blood. The sample's subset: CD45RA+ positively selected. The CDR3 nucleotides read TGTGCCAGCACCGCTGGACAGGGATACACAGATACGCAGTATTTT. Translating it yields CASTAGQGYTDTQYF.